This entry is about one T cell receptor (beta chain). The antigen remains unidentified. Profiled with immunoSEQ multiplex PCR; TCRdb holds only in-frame clones, not every one. Here the sample spans some 10,000 clones, over 65% being singletons. This sample was taken from a study of OX40 agonist ivuxolimab in advanced cancers. Study conclusions and caveats: The CD4+ and CD8+ T cells in the blood had expanded clonally by week 6 at 0.1 to 3.0 mg/kg.

The CDR3 extends over 14 amino acids. With 5 bases removed from V and 3 bases from J, the gap between germline ends came to 11 bases. Germline V gene lookup returns CDR1 SEHNR and CDR2 FQNEAQ (reference sequence). Sample: CD4+ or CD8+ T cells sorted from blood, taken in a trial of the OX40 agonist ivuxolimab. The TCR sequence derives from an adult with an advanced solid tumor such as melanoma, head and neck, liver or kidney cancer. The chain couples TRBV7-9 to TRBJ2-4; possibly TRBD1 for D (5 bases). CDR3 nucleotide sequence: TGTGCCAGCAGCAATCAGGGCGGCAAAAACATTCAGTACTTC. Translating gives CASSNQGGKNIQYF.